This T cell receptor beta chain was observed in a study of blood T cell repertoires in COVID-19. Study-wide context: Samples of COVID-19 (acute and convalescent) were obtained from the United States, Italy and Spain. PBMCs, B-cell-depleted T cells, or T cells were the source of the cDNA or gDNA that made up the material.

Those who participated ranged in age from about 18 to 89 years and resided in about two dozen US areas. Cohorts were based on clinical histories the participants reported. Here immunoSEQ multiplex PCR was the method, and the copy in TCRdb shows in-frame clones only, minus some. The sample gives 95,000 to 150,000 clones, 84% of which show up once; 3% to 4.5% is in the top ten. The germline V and J ends were trimmed by 3 bases and 5 bases, with 16 bases remaining between them. CDR3 length: 15 residues. CDR1 MDHEN and CDR2 SYDVKM come from the germline V gene. The clonotype comes from a woman in her twenties or thirties who had recovered from COVID-19. The specimen was PBMCs or T cells enriched from blood (not recorded which). This chain joins TRBV28 and TRBJ2-5, with D tentatively TRBD1 (6 bases). As DNA, the CDR3 is TGTGCCAGCAGTTTTCTCGGACAGCCTATGGAGACCCAGTACTTC. Encoded protein: CASSFLGQPMETQYF.